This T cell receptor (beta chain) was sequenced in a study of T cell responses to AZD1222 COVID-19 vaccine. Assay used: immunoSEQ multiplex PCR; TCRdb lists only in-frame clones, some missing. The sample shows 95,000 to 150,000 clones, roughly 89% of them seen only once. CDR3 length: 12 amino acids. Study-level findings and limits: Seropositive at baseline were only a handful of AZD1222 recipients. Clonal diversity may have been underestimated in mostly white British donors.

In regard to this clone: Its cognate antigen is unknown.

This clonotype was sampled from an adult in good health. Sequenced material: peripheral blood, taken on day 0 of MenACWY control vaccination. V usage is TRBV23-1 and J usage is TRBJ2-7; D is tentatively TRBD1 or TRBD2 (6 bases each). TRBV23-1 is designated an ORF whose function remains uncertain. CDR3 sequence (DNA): TGCGACTCGGGGGCCCCCTCCTACGAGCAGTACTTC. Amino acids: CDSGAPSYEQYF.